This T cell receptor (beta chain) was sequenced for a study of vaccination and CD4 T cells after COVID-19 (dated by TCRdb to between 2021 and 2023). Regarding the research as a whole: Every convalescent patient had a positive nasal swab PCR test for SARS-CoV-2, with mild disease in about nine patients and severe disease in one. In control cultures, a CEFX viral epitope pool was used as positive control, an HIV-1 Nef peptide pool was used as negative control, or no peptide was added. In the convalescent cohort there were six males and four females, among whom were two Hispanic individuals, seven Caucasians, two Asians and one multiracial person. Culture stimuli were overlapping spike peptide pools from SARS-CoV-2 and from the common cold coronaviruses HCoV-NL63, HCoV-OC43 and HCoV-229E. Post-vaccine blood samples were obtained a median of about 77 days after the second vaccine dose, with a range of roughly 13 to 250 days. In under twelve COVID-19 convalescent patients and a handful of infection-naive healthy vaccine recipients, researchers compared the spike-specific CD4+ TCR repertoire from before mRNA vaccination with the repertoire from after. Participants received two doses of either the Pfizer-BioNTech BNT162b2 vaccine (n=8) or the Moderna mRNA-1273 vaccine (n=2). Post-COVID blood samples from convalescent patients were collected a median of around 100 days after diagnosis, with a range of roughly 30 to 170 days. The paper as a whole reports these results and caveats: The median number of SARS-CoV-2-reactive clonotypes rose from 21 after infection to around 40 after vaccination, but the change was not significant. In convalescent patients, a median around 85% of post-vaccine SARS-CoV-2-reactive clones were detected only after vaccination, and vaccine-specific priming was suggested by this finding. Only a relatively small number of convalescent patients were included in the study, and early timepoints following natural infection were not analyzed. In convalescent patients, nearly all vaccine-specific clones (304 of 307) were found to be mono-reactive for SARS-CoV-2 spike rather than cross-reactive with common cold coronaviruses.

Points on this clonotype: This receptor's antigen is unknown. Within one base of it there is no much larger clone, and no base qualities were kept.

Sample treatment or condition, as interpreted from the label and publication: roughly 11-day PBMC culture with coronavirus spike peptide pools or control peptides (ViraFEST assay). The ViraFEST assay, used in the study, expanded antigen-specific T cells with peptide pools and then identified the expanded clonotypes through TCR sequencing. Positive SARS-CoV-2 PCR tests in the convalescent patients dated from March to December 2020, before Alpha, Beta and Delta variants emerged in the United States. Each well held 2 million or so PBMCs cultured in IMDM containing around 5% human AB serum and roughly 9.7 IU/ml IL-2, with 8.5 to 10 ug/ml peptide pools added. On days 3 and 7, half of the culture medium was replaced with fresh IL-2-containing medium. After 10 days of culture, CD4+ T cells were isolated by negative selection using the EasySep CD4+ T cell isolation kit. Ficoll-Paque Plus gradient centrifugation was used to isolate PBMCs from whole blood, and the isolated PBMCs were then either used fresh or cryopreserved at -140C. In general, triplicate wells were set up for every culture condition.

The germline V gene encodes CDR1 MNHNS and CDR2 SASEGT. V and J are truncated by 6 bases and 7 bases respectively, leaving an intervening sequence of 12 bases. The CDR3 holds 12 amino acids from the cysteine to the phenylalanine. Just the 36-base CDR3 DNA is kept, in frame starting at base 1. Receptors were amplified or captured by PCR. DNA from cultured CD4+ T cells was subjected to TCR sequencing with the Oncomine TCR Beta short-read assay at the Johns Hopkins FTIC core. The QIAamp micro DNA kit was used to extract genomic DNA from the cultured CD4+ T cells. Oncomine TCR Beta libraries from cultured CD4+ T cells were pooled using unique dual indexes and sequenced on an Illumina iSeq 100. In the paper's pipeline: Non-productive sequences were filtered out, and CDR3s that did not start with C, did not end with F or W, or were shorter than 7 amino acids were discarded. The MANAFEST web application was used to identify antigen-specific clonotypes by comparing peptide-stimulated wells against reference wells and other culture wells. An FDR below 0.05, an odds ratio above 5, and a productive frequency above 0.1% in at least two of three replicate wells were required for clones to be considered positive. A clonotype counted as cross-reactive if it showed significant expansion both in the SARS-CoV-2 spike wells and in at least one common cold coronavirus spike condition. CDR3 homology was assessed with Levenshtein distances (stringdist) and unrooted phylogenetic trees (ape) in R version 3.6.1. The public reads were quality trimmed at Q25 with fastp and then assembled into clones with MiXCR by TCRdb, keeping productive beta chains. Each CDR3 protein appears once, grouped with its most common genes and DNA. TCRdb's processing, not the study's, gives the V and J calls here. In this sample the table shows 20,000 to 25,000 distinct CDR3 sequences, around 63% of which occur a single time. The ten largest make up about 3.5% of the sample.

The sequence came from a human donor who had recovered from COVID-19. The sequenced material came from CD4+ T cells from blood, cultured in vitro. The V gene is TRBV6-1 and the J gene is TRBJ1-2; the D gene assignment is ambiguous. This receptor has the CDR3 CASRAGEGGYTF. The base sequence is TGTGCCAGCAGGGCCGGGGAGGGTGGCTACACCTTC.